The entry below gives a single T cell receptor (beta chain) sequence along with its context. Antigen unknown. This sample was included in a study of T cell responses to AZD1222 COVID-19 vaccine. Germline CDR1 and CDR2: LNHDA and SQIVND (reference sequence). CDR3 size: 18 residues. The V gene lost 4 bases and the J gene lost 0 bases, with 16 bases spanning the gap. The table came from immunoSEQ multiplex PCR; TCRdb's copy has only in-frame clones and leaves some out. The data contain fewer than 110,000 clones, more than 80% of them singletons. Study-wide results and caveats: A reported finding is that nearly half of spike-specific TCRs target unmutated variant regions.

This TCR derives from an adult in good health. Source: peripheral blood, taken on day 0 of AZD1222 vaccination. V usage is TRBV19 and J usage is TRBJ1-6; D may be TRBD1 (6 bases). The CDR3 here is CASSKNRQASSYNSPLHF. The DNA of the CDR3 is TGTGCCAGTAGTAAAAATCGACAGGCGAGCTCCTATAATTCACCCCTCCACTTT.